Below, 25 T cell receptor beta chains from the same sample are listed, as sequenced in a study of Ad26.COV2.S vaccination and SARS-CoV-2 variants. Specified treatment: approximately 18 received Ad26.COV2.S at low or high dose, single or two shots; about five received placebo; per-sample allocation not given. Samples came from day 63 after the first vaccine or placebo injection. Libraries were prepared by immunoSEQ multiplex PCR; TCRdb keeps only in-frame clonotypes and omits some of them. The sample records 300,000 to 500,000 clones, about 88% being singletons. The sample in question was peripheral blood, obtained in a trial of Ad26.COV2.S vaccine versus placebo. These receptors were taken from a person between 18 and 65 years old who received the Ad26.COV2.S COVID-19 vaccine or a placebo.

The chain has TRBV7-9 and TRBJ1-2, with unresolved D. V shed 2 bases and J shed 8 bases, with 18 bases lying between them. This CDR3 comprises 15 residues. Germline CDR1 reads SEHNR; CDR2 reads FQNEAQ (reference sequence). CDR3 DNA sequence: TGTGCCAGCAGCTTAAGCCTATTCACACGGCTGGGCTACACCTTC. This codes for CASSLSLFTRLGYTF.

The genes are TRBV3-1 (or the pseudogene TRBV3-2) and TRBJ2-2; D possibly corresponds to TRBD1 (5 bases). The germline CDR1 and CDR2 sequences are LGHDT and YNNKEL (reference sequence). The CDR3 has 14 amino acids. V lost 1 base and J lost 3, with 6 bases in between. As DNA, the CDR3 is TGTGCCAGCAGCCAAGCGACAGACACCGGGGAGCTGTTTTTT. Its translation: CASSQATDTGELFF.

The rearrangement links TRBV2 to TRBJ2-1; 9 positions agree with TRBD2. There are 14 residues in the CDR3. Trimming took 10 bases from V and 8 from J; bases not matched to a gene: 12. The germline gives CDR1 SNHLY, CDR2 FYNNEI. The CDR3 DNA reads TGTGCCACAGTAGCTGGCGGGGGGGCACATGAGCAGTTCTTC. It specifies CATVAGGGAHEQFF.

The J gene is TRBJ2-7, the V gene TRBV7-2; 11 bases are shared with TRBD2. This CDR3 contains 17 residues. Per the germline V gene, CDR1 is SGHTA and CDR2 is FQGNSA. Germline trimming cut 5 bases from V and 0 bases from J; bases unmatched to any gene: 9. The CDR3 here is CASSHSSGGTNSYEQYF. The DNA for the CDR3 is TGTGCCAGCAGCCACTCTAGCGGGGGGACTAACTCCTACGAGCAGTACTTC.

The chain links TRBV6-5 to TRBJ1-1; D uncertain. Deletions cut 6 bases from V and 11 bases from J, with 16 bases between. Germline CDR1 and CDR2: MNHEY and SVGAGI. The CDR3 runs 12 residues. This chain's CDR3 is CASRILDGRAFF. The DNA for the CDR3 is TGTGCCAGCAGAATCCTCGACGGGAGGGCTTTCTTT.

Worth noting for this clone: This specimen includes other DNA sequences encoding the same CDR3. This chain joins TRBV20-1 and TRBJ1-1; D unclear. This CDR3 is 11 amino acids long. The V and J ends lost 1 base and 2 bases respectively, with 2 bases between them. Germline lookup yields CDR1 DFQATT and CDR2 SNEGSKA (reference sequence). CDR3 loop: CSARVNTEAFF. The CDR3 DNA sequence: TGCAGTGCTAGAGTTAACACTGAAGCTTTCTTT.

The rearrangement joins TRBV5-1 to TRBJ2-1; D is undetermined. The germline V gene has CDR1 SGHRS and CDR2 YFSETQ. The CDR3 runs 15 residues. V dropped 0 bases and J dropped 9 bases, with 16 bases sitting between them. The CDR3 here is CASSLDPRVGREQFF. CDR3 DNA: TGCGCCAGCAGCTTGGACCCCCGGGTAGGGCGTGAGCAGTTCTTC.

The table lists this clone with a count of one. This chain links TRBV6-5 with TRBJ1-2, with D unresolved. Trimming removed 4 bases at V and 4 bases at J, with 13 bases between. CDR1 and CDR2 from the germline V gene are MNHEY and SVGAGI. The CDR3 spans 14 residues. The CDR3 loop is CASSSRRLGYGYTF. Written as DNA, the CDR3 is TGTGCCAGCAGTTCCCGGAGGCTGGGCTATGGCTACACCTTC.

The rearrangement joins TRBV7-8 to TRBJ1-1; D remains ambiguous. The germline V gene encodes CDR1 SGHVS and CDR2 FQNEAQ. Trimming left V 6 bases short and J 1 base short, with 15 bases between. This CDR3 is built from 15 residues. The CDR3 loop is CASRPFNSRNTEAFF. CDR3 DNA sequence: TGTGCCAGCAGACCATTCAACTCTAGGAACACTGAAGCTTTCTTT.

The chain links TRBV4-1 to TRBJ1-3; D unclear. V gave up 0 bases and J gave up 2 bases, with 17 bases separating them. CDR1 and CDR2 from the germline V gene are MGHRA and YSYEKL. There are 18 residues in the CDR3. CDR3: CASSQEGIRNLPGNTIYF. The CDR3 DNA is TGCGCCAGCAGCCAAGAAGGTATACGCAACCTTCCTGGAAACACCATATATTTT.

J is TRBJ2-3 and V is TRBV6-5; maybe TRBD2 (6 bases). V was trimmed by 5 bases and J by 6 bases, leaving 18 bases between them. This CDR3 contains 15 residues. CDR1 and CDR2 from the germline V gene are MNHEY and SVGAGI. The CDR3 spells CASSPWDSIADTQYF. Here the CDR3 DNA reads TGTGCCAGCAGTCCCTGGGACTCCATCGCCGATACGCAGTATTTT.

The chain is built from TRBV19 and TRBJ1-1, with TRBD1 matching over 9 bases. This CDR3 has 18 amino acids. Germline V gives CDR1 LNHDA, CDR2 SQIVND (reference sequence). V lost 5 bases to trimming and J lost 0 bases; unmatched junction nucleotides: 13. The CDR3 bases are TGTGCCAGTAGTGACCGGGACAGGGTACTGAGGTTGAACACTGAAGCTTTCTTT. Protein product: CASSDRDRVLRLNTEAFF. Drawing the rest from reference TRBV19 and TRBJ1-1, the complete variable domain is DGGITQSPKYLFRKEGQNVTLSCEQNLNHDAMYWYRQDPGQGLRLIYYSQIVNDFQKGDIAEGYSVSREKKESFPLTVTSAQKNPTAFYLCASSDRDRVLRLNTEAFFGQGTRLTVV.

This clone has a handful of counts. The J gene is TRBJ2-5, the V gene TRBV5-8; D might be TRBD1 (5 bases). V dropped 0 bases and J dropped 5 bases, with 17 bases sitting between them. The length of the CDR3 is 16 residues. CDR1 and CDR2 from the germline V gene are SGHTS and YDEGEE. DNA for the CDR3: TGTGCCAGCAGCTTGGACCAGGGAACCCTTGGGGAGACCCAGTACTTC. Protein product: CASSLDQGTLGETQYF. The whole variable domain, filled in from reference TRBV5-8 and TRBJ2-5, reads EAGVTQSPTHLIKTRGQQATLRCSPISGHTSVYWYQQALGLGLQFLLWYDEGEERNRGNFPPRFSGRQFPNYSSELNVNALELEDSALYLCASSLDQGTLGETQYFGPGTRLLVL.

In DNA, the CDR3 is TGTGCCAGCAGTGAACTCGTGGGACTAGCGACAGATACGCAGTATTTT. As protein: CASSELVGLATDTQYF. The chain uses TRBV2 and TRBJ2-3, with 10 bases that match TRBD2. Germline trimming cut 2 bases from V and 3 bases from J; bases unmatched to any gene: 5. The CDR3 is made up of 16 amino acids. The V gene's germline CDR1 is SNHLY and CDR2 FYNNEI.

This chain connects TRBV2 to TRBJ2-1; no firm D call. Germline V gene sequence: CDR1 SNHLY, CDR2 FYNNEI. The CDR3 is 14 residues long. Trimming took 8 bases from V and 4 from J, leaving 15 bases between them. CDR3 sequence: CASVGRGLYNEQFF. In DNA form, the CDR3 reads TGTGCCAGCGTTGGACGAGGTTTATACAATGAGCAGTTCTTC.

This rearrangement joins TRBV6-6 to TRBJ2-2; TRBD2 matches at 8 bases. Looked up from germline, CDR1 is MNHNY and CDR2 is SVGAGI (reference sequence). V shed 7 bases, J shed 4 bases, and the junction held 8 bases outside the gene matches. This CDR3 comprises 15 residues. As DNA, the CDR3 is TGTGCCAGCACGGGAGGGGGGCCGGTCACCGGGGAGCTGTTTTTT. As protein: CASTGGGPVTGELFF.

The chain recombines TRBV14 with TRBJ2-1, with D possibly called TRBD1 or TRBD2 (5 bases each). Deletions cut 0 bases from V and 3 bases from J, with 12 bases between. The CDR3 is 16 residues long. Germline V CDR1 and CDR2: SGHDN, FVKESK. CDR3 sequence reads: CASSQERWGIYNEQFF. Here the CDR3 DNA reads TGTGCCAGCAGCCAAGAACGGTGGGGGATCTACAATGAGCAGTTCTTC.

J is TRBJ2-1 and V is TRBV29-1; D gene unclear. The CDR3 consists of 14 residues. Trimming removed 6 bases from V and 0 bases from J, with 12 bases in between. Germline CDR1 and CDR2: SQVTM and ANQGSEA. This CDR3 reads CSVPPGSSYNEQFF. CDR3 bases: TGCAGCGTCCCGCCGGGCAGCTCCTACAATGAGCAGTTCTTC.

CDR3 bases: TGTGCCAGCAGCCCATCTCGGGGGGGCACAGATACGCAGTATTTT. It is translated as CASSPSRGGTDTQYF. This chain connects TRBV11-2 to TRBJ2-3; 7 bases match TRBD2. Per germline, CDR1 SGHAT and CDR2 FQNNGV. V lost 5 bases, J lost 1 base, and 6 bases stayed unmatched. This CDR3 is 15 amino acids long.

This chain joins TRBV5-1 and TRBJ2-5; D perhaps matches TRBD1 (7 bases). This CDR3 has 17 residues. The germline gives CDR1 SGHRS, CDR2 YFSETQ. V was shortened by 2 bases and J by 4 bases, with 21 bases between the two germline ends. The CDR3 region has the DNA TGCGCCAGCAGCTTAGCTATCCAGGGGGGAAACTCAGAGACCCAGTACTTC. Protein sequence: CASSLAIQGGNSETQYF.

V is TRBV10-2 and J is TRBJ1-1; no firm D call. Germline V CDR1 and CDR2: WSHSY, SAAADI. The CDR3 consists of 13 residues. Trimming left V 6 bases short and J 3 bases short, with 11 bases between. The CDR3, as DNA: TGCGCCAGCAGGGAGGTTGGGGACACTGAAGCTTTCTTT. Translation gives CASREVGDTEAFF.

This clone occurred once. The V call is TRBV9, the J call TRBJ2-7; D remains ambiguous. V was trimmed by 1 base and J by 3 bases, leaving 11 bases between them. This CDR3 is built from 14 residues. Per germline, CDR1 SGDLS and CDR2 YYNGEE. CDR3 sequence: CASSVNPANYEQYF. The CDR3 DNA reads TGTGCCAGCAGCGTAAATCCAGCCAACTACGAGCAGTACTTC. The variable domain in full, with the rest retrieved from reference TRBV9 and TRBJ2-7, is DSGVTQTPKHLITATGQRVTLRCSPRSGDLSVYWYQQSLDQGLQFLIQYYNGEERAKGNILERFSAQQFPDLHSELNLSSLELGDSALYFCASSVNPANYEQYFGPGTRLTVT.

J is TRBJ2-1 and V is TRBV3-1 (or the pseudogene TRBV3-2), with 12 nucleotides matching TRBD2. CDR1 is LGHDT and CDR2 is YNNKEL in the germline V gene (reference sequence). V dropped 6 bases and J dropped 7; count of bases not matched to a gene: 4. The CDR3 is 14 amino acids. This chain's CDR3 is CASRKTSGGNEQFF. In DNA, the CDR3 is TGTGCCAGCAGAAAGACTAGCGGGGGAAATGAGCAGTTCTTC.

The rearrangement links TRBV12-3 or TRBV12-4 to TRBJ2-5, with TRBD1 identical over 8 bases. Trimming at V came to 6 bases and at J to 3 bases, leaving 3 bases not matched to a gene. The CDR3 extends over 13 amino acids. For the CDR3, the DNA is TGTGCCAGCAGAAAGACAGGGGAAGAGACCCAGTACTTC. Protein: CASRKTGEETQYF.

This sequence joins TRBV30 and TRBJ2-2; 10 bases are shared with TRBD1. CDR1 is GTSNPN and CDR2 is SVGIG in the germline V gene (reference sequence). The CDR3 has 16 residues. The ends lost 0 bases at V and 4 bases at J; junction bases unmatched: 5. The CDR3 spells CAWSVWDRGFTGELFF. The CDR3 DNA reads TGTGCCTGGAGTGTGTGGGACAGGGGATTCACCGGGGAGCTGTTTTTT.